This T cell receptor beta chain emerged from a study of T cell changes during pregnancy in multiple sclerosis. This CDR3 contains 14 residues. Germline V gives CDR1 MNHNS, CDR2 SASEGT. Trimming removed 4 bases from V and 5 bases from J; junction bases left unmatched: 5. TCRdb's copy holds only in-frame clones and misses some; the assay was immunoSEQ multiplex PCR. The profile shows around 72,000 clones, about nine tenths of them singletons. Sequences were derived from peripheral blood, sampled in the third trimester of pregnancy. The source is a female donor in good health, enrolled as a control in a pregnancy study. The V and J genes are TRBV6-1 and TRBJ2-3; TRBD1 aligns across 8 bases. The CDR3 protein is CASSAQTGEDTQYF. The CDR3 region has the DNA TGTGCCAGCAGTGCTCAGACAGGGGAAGATACGCAGTATTTT.